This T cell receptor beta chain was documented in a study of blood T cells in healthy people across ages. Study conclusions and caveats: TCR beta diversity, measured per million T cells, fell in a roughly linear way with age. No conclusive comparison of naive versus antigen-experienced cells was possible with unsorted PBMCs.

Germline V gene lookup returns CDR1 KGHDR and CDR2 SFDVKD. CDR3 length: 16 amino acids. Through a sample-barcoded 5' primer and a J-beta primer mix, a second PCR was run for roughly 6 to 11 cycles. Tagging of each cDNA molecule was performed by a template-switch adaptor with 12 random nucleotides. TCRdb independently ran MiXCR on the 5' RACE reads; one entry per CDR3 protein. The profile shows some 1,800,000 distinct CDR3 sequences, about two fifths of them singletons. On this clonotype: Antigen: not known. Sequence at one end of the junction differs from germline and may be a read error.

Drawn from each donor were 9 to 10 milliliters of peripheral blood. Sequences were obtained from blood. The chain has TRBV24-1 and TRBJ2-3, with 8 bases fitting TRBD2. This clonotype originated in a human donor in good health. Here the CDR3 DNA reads TGTGCCACCGGTGAAGCCCGGGGGGGGCGCGCAGATACGCAGTATTTT. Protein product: CATGEARGGRADTQYF.